This T cell receptor (beta chain) was identified in a study of shared clonotypes between healthy human individuals. Study findings and constraints: Lower generation probabilities were found for non-shared clonotypes than for those shared by all four donors.

Per the germline V gene, CDR1 is SGDLS and CDR2 is YYNGEE. There are 14 residues in the CDR3. V dropped 2 bases and J dropped 0 bases, with 8 bases sitting between them. A note on this clone: Its antigen is still unknown. This specimen includes other DNA sequences encoding the same CDR3.

The protocol was immunoSEQ multiplex PCR, while the TCRdb copy is restricted to in-frame clones and leaves out a portion. The sample has 650,000 to 800,000 clones, about 90% seen once. Cells designated naive CD8 were CD45RO-negative and were positively selected for CCR7, with terminally differentiated effector memory CD45RA+ cells excluded. The source is a man aged 25-45 years in good health. Material for sequencing was naive CD8+ T cells sorted from blood. The chain links TRBV9 to TRBJ1-1; tentatively, D is TRBD1 (5 bases). This CDR3 reads CASSVGTLNTEAFF. The DNA of the CDR3 is TGTGCCAGCAGCGTCGGGACTTTGAACACTGAAGCTTTCTTT.